These 27 T cell receptor beta chains share one sample of origin, sequenced in a study of blood T cell repertoires in COVID-19. Profiled with immunoSEQ multiplex PCR; TCRdb holds only in-frame clones, not every one. Seen here are 200,000 to 300,000 clones, roughly 90% observed once, and the top ten hold more than 3.5%. The sequencing sample was made of PBMCs or T cells enriched from blood (not recorded which). The source is a woman in her 30s who had recovered from COVID-19.

This chain connects TRBV24-1 to TRBJ2-2; D remains ambiguous. Germline values: CDR1 KGHDR, CDR2 SFDVKD. This CDR3 has 14 amino acids. V was clipped by 9 bases and J by 0 bases, with 10 bases between them. The CDR3 nucleotides are TGTGCCACCGAGGCCGTCCCGAACACCGGGGAGCTGTTTTTT. Protein: CATEAVPNTGELFF.

This clone has only one observation. The chain uses TRBV6-6 and TRBJ1-6; D gene ambiguous. This CDR3 is built from 13 residues. Germline values: CDR1 MNHNY, CDR2 SVGAGI (reference sequence). Trimming took 7 bases from V and 9 from J, leaving 13 bases between them. CDR3 region: CASNNKETSPLHF. The CDR3 region has the DNA TGTGCCAGCAATAACAAAGAAACTTCACCCCTCCACTTT.

The chain links TRBV25-1 to TRBJ2-1; 7 positions match TRBD2. CDR1 is MGHDK, CDR2 SYGVNS, per germline. Trimming removed 4 bases from V and 8 bases from J; junction bases left unmatched: 8. The length of the CDR3 is 14 residues. The CDR3 region has the DNA TGTGCCAGCAGTGTGGGGCTGGGGAGGGATGAGCAGTTCTTC. Its translation is CASSVGLGRDEQFF. Variable domain in full (rest from reference TRBV25-1 and TRBJ2-1): EADIYQTPRYLVIGTGKKITLECSQTMGHDKMYWYQQDPGMELHLIHYSYGVNSTEKGDLSSESTVSRIRTEHFPLTLESARPSHTSQYLCASSVGLGRDEQFFGPGTRLTVL.

V and J are TRBV11-2 and TRBJ2-7, with D tentatively TRBD1 (6 bases). Germline V CDR1 and CDR2: SGHAT, FQNNGV. The CDR3 has 15 residues. Trimming pared 4 bases from V and 3 bases from J, leaving 16 bases between. The CDR3 spells CASSSSRGSGYEQYF. CDR3 DNA sequence: TGTGCCAGCAGCTCTAGCAGGGGATCGGGCTACGAGCAGTACTTC.

The genes are TRBV18 and TRBJ1-4; D gene ambiguous. Germline CDR1 is KGHSH and CDR2 is LQKENI. The V end lost 3 bases, the J end lost 0 bases, and 8 bases lay between the germline ends. The CDR3 consists of 15 residues. CDR3 protein: CASSPRGTTNEKLFF. The DNA for the CDR3 is TGTGCCAGCTCACCGCGAGGAACAACTAATGAAAAACTGTTTTTT.

The rearrangement uses TRBV10-3 and TRBJ1-6; D is unclear. This CDR3 spans 14 amino acids. V dropped 3 bases and J dropped 13 bases, with 16 bases sitting between them. Germline CDR1 is ENHRY and CDR2 is SYGVKD. The DNA of the CDR3 is TGTGCCATCAGTGATTTCCGCCCCCTAGGTCCCCTCCACTTT. Its protein is CAISDFRPLGPLHF.

V gene TRBV30 combines with J gene TRBJ1-6; D is ambiguous. The CDR3 loop spans 13 amino acids. Per germline, CDR1 GTSNPN and CDR2 SVGIG (reference sequence). V was pared by 3 bases and J by 9 bases, with 12 bases between. The CDR3 sequence is CAWRPGSSSPLHF. The CDR3, as DNA: TGTGCCTGGAGACCGGGATCGAGTTCACCCCTCCACTTT.

V usage is TRBV18 and J usage is TRBJ1-1; 9 positions match TRBD1. J lost 11 bases, V lost 2 bases, and 6 bases had no gene match. The CDR3 is 13 amino acids. Germline V lookup: CDR1 KGHSH, CDR2 LQKENI. The CDR3: CASSPSLDRGAFF. As DNA, the CDR3 is TGTGCCAGCTCACCATCACTCGACAGGGGGGCTTTCTTT.

The V gene is TRBV28, the J gene TRBJ2-7; TRBD2 might be the D (6 bases). The V gene's germline CDR1 is MDHEN and CDR2 SYDVKM. This CDR3 comprises 15 residues. The V end was cut by 2 bases, the J end by 3 bases, with 14 bases between. CDR3 in amino acids: CASSLGKRRGYEQYF. The CDR3 DNA sequence: TGTGCCAGCAGTTTAGGTAAGAGGCGGGGCTACGAGCAGTACTTC.

The rearrangement joins TRBV28 to TRBJ1-5; 8 bases line up with TRBD1. V trimming: 6 bases; J trimming: 8 bases; junction bases outside the gene matches: 18. CDR3 size: 17 residues. From germline, CDR1 is MDHEN and CDR2 SYDVKM. CDR3: CASSPTYSGQGAKPQHF. The CDR3 DNA follows: TGTGCCAGCAGCCCCACTTACTCCGGACAGGGTGCAAAGCCCCAGCATTTT.

The chain combines TRBV28 with TRBJ1-2, with D unresolved. Germline V gives CDR1 MDHEN, CDR2 SYDVKM. V shed 3 bases and J shed 8 bases, with 16 bases lying between them. The CDR3 is made up of 14 amino acids. The CDR3 DNA reads as TGTGCCAGCAGTTTCGGGGTCGGGGTAGGCGGCTACACCTTC. This translates into CASSFGVGVGGYTF.

This chain links TRBV11-2 with TRBJ1-1; no reliable D call. Germline V gene sequence: CDR1 SGHAT, CDR2 FQNNGV. The CDR3 contains 14 residues. Trimming removed 5 bases from V and 0 bases from J, with 10 bases in between. The CDR3 reads CASSPFRLNTEAFF. The CDR3 coding sequence is TGTGCCAGCAGCCCCTTCCGGTTGAACACTGAAGCTTTCTTT.

The chain links TRBV9 to TRBJ2-3; TRBD2 might be the D (6 bases). This CDR3 spans 13 amino acids. Germline V gene lookup returns CDR1 SGDLS and CDR2 YYNGEE. Trimming removed 2 bases from V and 6 bases from J, with 10 bases in between. The CDR3 nucleotides read TGTGCCAGCAGCGTGGAGGGAGTGGATACGCAGTATTTT. Encoded protein: CASSVEGVDTQYF.

J is TRBJ1-5 and V is TRBV28; 9 bases line up with TRBD1. This CDR3 has 17 amino acids. Germline CDR1 reads MDHEN; CDR2 reads SYDVKM. After removal of 4 bases from V and 4 bases from J, the junction contained 11 bases not matched to a gene. The CDR3 loop is CASSSVQGALRNQPQHF. The CDR3 DNA reads TGTGCCAGCAGTTCGGTACAGGGGGCTCTAAGGAATCAGCCCCAGCATTTT.

The chain has TRBV7-2 and TRBJ2-1; D unclear. V gave up 7 bases and J gave up 8 bases, with 18 bases separating them. The CDR3 consists of 14 residues. Germline V gene lookup returns CDR1 SGHTA and CDR2 FQGNSA. Here the CDR3 reads CASNFLGLADEQFF. DNA for the CDR3: TGTGCCAGCAACTTTCTTGGGCTTGCTGATGAGCAGTTCTTC.

The V call is TRBV6-5, the J call TRBJ1-4; D is possibly TRBD1 (6 bases). Trimming took 0 bases from V and 11 from J, leaving 13 bases between them. CDR1 is MNHEY, CDR2 SVGAGI, per germline. The CDR3 totals 14 residues. The CDR3 nucleotides are TGTGCCAGCAGTTACTCGGGGGCCAGGGAGAAACTGTTTTTT. It encodes CASSYSGAREKLFF.

The chain combines TRBV7-6 with TRBJ2-2; 8 nucleotides line up with TRBD1. The J segment lost 1 base and the V segment lost 5 bases, leaving 6 bases of the junction unmatched. The CDR3 length is 16 residues. The germline V gene encodes CDR1 SGHVS and CDR2 FNYEAQ. CDR3 amino acids: CASSPRTGMNTGELFF. The DNA of the CDR3 is TGTGCCAGCAGCCCCCGGACAGGGATGAACACCGGGGAGCTGTTTTTT.

This rearrangement joins TRBV7-2 to TRBJ2-7, with 11 nucleotides matching TRBD2. The germline V gene has CDR1 SGHTA and CDR2 FQGNSA. The length of the CDR3 is 16 residues. V shed 2 bases and J 6 bases; nucleotides not matched to a gene: 9. CDR3 sequence: CASSLSGIGTSGEQYF. In DNA, the CDR3 is TGTGCCAGCAGCTTAAGTGGAATCGGGACTAGCGGCGAGCAGTACTTC.

The chain is built from TRBV12-3 or TRBV12-4 and TRBJ1-5; the D is unclear. The CDR3 spans 12 residues. With 2 bases removed from V and 7 bases from J, the gap between germline ends came to 6 bases. CDR3 DNA sequence: TGTGCCAGCAGTTTAAGAGGGCAGCCCCAGCATTTT. Translating gives CASSLRGQPQHF.

The rearrangement links TRBV7-8 to TRBJ2-2, with 11 bases that match TRBD1. The CDR3 spans 16 residues. Per germline, CDR1 SGHVS and CDR2 FQNEAQ. V shed 3 bases and J 6 bases; nucleotides not matched to a gene: 6. The CDR3 protein is CASSFRTGGASGELFF. CDR3 nucleotide sequence: TGTGCCAGCAGCTTTCGGACAGGGGGCGCTTCCGGGGAGCTGTTTTTT. The whole variable domain, remainder taken from reference TRBV7-8 and TRBJ2-2, is GAGVSQSPRYKVAKRGQDVALRCDPISGHVSLFWYQQALGQGPEFLTYFQNEAQLDKSGLPSDRFFAERPEGSVSTLKIQRTQQEDSAVYLCASSFRTGGASGELFFGEGSRLTVL.

The chain employs TRBV11-3 and TRBJ2-3, with 7 bases aligning to TRBD2. The CDR3 runs to 13 residues. After removal of 3 bases from V and 5 bases from J, the junction contained 2 bases not matched to a gene. CDR1 is SGHNT, CDR2 YENEEA, per germline. In nucleotides, the CDR3 is TGTGCCAGCAGCTTCTCGGGGGGAGATACGCAGTATTTT. This codes for CASSFSGGDTQYF.

The chain is built from TRBV9 and TRBJ2-3; weak D call: TRBD2 (5 bases). Germline CDR1 reads SGDLS; CDR2 reads YYNGEE. CDR3 length equals 17 residues. Trimming removed 0 bases from V and 2 bases from J, with 16 bases in between. The CDR3 bases are TGTGCCAGCAGCGTAGGCCTAGCCGGAAGCTCCACAGATACGCAGTATTTT. It codes for CASSVGLAGSSTDTQYF.

V and J are TRBV7-2 and TRBJ1-1; no firm D call. CDR1 SGHTA and CDR2 FQGNSA come from the germline V gene. The CDR3 is 15 amino acids. V lost 5 bases, J lost 0 bases, and 13 bases lay in between. As DNA, the CDR3 is TGTGCCAGCAGCCCCAGACTCGTGGTGAACACTGAAGCTTTCTTT. It specifies CASSPRLVVNTEAFF.

This clone was observed a handful of times. V and J are TRBV28 and TRBJ1-5, with D perhaps matching TRBD1 (5 bases). The CDR3 covers 15 residues. Germline values: CDR1 MDHEN, CDR2 SYDVKM. Trimming took off 6 bases at V and 3 bases at J, with 15 bases between the two ends. The CDR3 region has the DNA TGTGCCAGCAGCCCAGTCGGCAGGGACAATCAGCCCCAGCATTTT. Its protein product is CASSPVGRDNQPQHF.

The chain recombines TRBV16 with TRBJ1-2; D might be TRBD1 (6 bases). V was trimmed by 2 bases and J by 4 bases, leaving 11 bases between them. Germline values: CDR1 KGHSY, CDR2 FQNENV. The CDR3 extends over 14 amino acids. The DNA of the CDR3 is TGTGCCAGCAGCCAACGCGGACAGTTCTATGGCTACACCTTC. This sequence encodes CASSQRGQFYGYTF.

The rearrangement uses TRBV5-6 and TRBJ1-5; a weak D match, TRBD1 (5 bases). CDR1 and CDR2 from the germline V gene are SGHDT and YYEEEE. This CDR3 region has 13 residues. The V and J ends lost 0 bases and 6 bases respectively, with 7 bases between them. The CDR3 region has the DNA TGTGCCAGCAGCTTGGGGAGGGGTCAGCCCCAGCATTTT. It codes for CASSLGRGQPQHF.

Regarding this clone: The germline gene is not matched at one end of the junction; a read error may be the cause. J is TRBJ1-1 and V is TRBV30; weak D call: TRBD1 (6 bases). This CDR3 contains 12 residues. The germline CDR1 and CDR2 sequences are GTSNPN and SVGIG (reference sequence). In nucleotides, the CDR3 is TGTGCCTGGAGCCCGGGGGGCGCGAAGAGAGGTTTT. It codes for CAWSPGGAKRGF.